These T cell receptor beta chains were read from a single sample in a study of shared clonotypes between healthy human individuals. Using immunoSEQ multiplex PCR, the repertoire was profiled, and TCRdb retains in-frame clones only, with some absent. The data contain roughly 770,000 clones, approximately 97% of them singletons. The sequenced sample was naive CD8+ T cells sorted from blood. Receptors were obtained from a man aged 25-45 years in good health. Each CDR3 is given with its conserved first and last residue. A D gene is named only where the DNA matches it firmly. Size values are once, few and many counts, or a class for expanded clones, and some rows have none.

j_call cdr3_length v_call clone_size d_call cdr3_aa cdr3_nt
TRBJ2-5 15 TRBV6-1 NA NA CASSEGAGHFETQYF TGTGCCAGCAGTGAAGGTGCGGGGCACTTTGAGACCCAGTACTTC
TRBJ2-5 13 TRBV5-3 NA NA CARKAGSQETQYF TGTGCCAGAAAGGCGGGGAGTCAAGAGACCCAGTACTTC
TRBJ2-1 15 TRBV11-3 NA TRBD2 CASSPKREGYNEQFF TGTGCCAGCAGCCCAAAGCGGGAGGGGTACAATGAGCAGTTCTTC
TRBJ2-7 12 TRBV5-6 NA NA CASSLTPNEQYF TGTGCCAGCAGCTTGACACCCAACGAGCAGTACTTC
TRBJ2-2 15 TRBV6-6 NA NA CASSSVIQGDGELFF TGTGCCAGCAGTTCCGTAATCCAGGGTGACGGGGAGCTGTTTTTT
TRBJ2-7 14 TRBV10-3 NA NA CAISESDRSYEQYF TGTGCCATCAGTGAGTCGGACAGATCCTACGAGCAGTACTTC
TRBJ2-7 15 TRBV27 NA NA CASSLSGLGVREQYF TGTGCCAGCAGTTTATCGGGGCTAGGAGTACGCGAGCAGTACTTC
TRBJ1-1 13 TRBV7-3 once NA CASSPTLETEAFF TGTGCCAGCAGCCCAACGCTGGAGACTGAAGCTTTCTTT
TRBJ2-1 15 TRBV28 NA TRBD2 CASSSGTSSYNEQFF TGTGCCAGCAGTTCCGGGACTAGCTCCTACAATGAGCAGTTCTTC
TRBJ1-3 15 TRBV18 NA NA CASSPRSLSGNTIYF TGTGCCAGCTCACCAAGGAGCCTCTCTGGAAACACCATATATTTT
TRBJ2-2 13 TRBV27 NA NA CASSLQYTGELFF TGTGCCAGCAGTTTACAGTACACCGGGGAGCTGTTTTTT
TRBJ1-5 15 TRBV5-6 NA NA CASSLRGEGNQPQHF TGTGCCAGCAGCTTGAGGGGAGAGGGCAATCAGCCCCAGCATTTT
TRBJ2-3 14 TRBV25-1 NA NA CASSEPGPGDTQYF TGTGCCAGCAGTGAGCCGGGACCCGGGGATACGCAGTATTTT
TRBJ2-2 13 TRBV7-2 NA NA CASRSGTDGELFF TGTGCCAGCAGATCTGGTACCGACGGGGAGCTGTTTTTT
TRBJ2-2 16 TRBV27 once TRBD1 CASSSQTGVTTGELFF TGTGCCAGCAGTTCTCAGACAGGGGTGACCACCGGGGAGCTGTTTTTT
TRBJ2-5 13 TRBV7-9 NA NA CASSSGLQETQYF TGTGCCAGCAGCTCGGGACTCCAAGAGACCCAGTACTTC
TRBJ2-7 14 TRBV9 NA TRBD1 CASSVGTGAYEQYF TGTGCCAGCAGCGTCGGGACAGGGGCCTACGAGCAGTACTTC
TRBJ2-3 13 TRBV10-3 NA NA CAINGPGADTQYF TGTGCCATCAACGGGCCGGGGGCAGATACGCAGTATTTT
TRBJ2-7 14 TRBV5-6 NA TRBD1 CASSSRQGPYEQYF TGTGCCAGCAGCTCTCGACAGGGCCCCTACGAGCAGTACTTC
TRBJ2-7 12 TRBV7-8 NA NA CASSLGSVGQYF TGTGCCAGCAGCTTAGGATCCGTCGGGCAGTACTTC
TRBJ2-3 15 TRBV6-1 NA NA CASSEIVVRTDTQYF TGTGCCAGCAGTGAAATCGTGGTGAGGACAGATACGCAGTATTTT
TRBJ1-5 14 TRBV5-8 NA NA CASSWGLQNQPQHF TGTGCCAGCAGCTGGGGACTGCAAAATCAGCCCCAGCATTTT
TRBJ2-1 15 TRBV4-3 NA NA CASSQGNSFYNEQFF TGCGCCAGCAGCCAAGGGAATAGTTTCTACAATGAGCAGTTCTTC
TRBJ1-1 15 TRBV19 NA NA CASSKLNRPNTEAFF TGTGCCAGTAGTAAATTAAACAGACCTAACACTGAAGCTTTCTTT
TRBJ1-5 14 TRBV27 NA NA CASSALDSNQPQHF TGTGCCAGCAGTGCACTAGATAGCAATCAGCCCCAGCATTTT
TRBJ2-2 16 TRBV28 NA TRBD1 CASSLRDRGFHRELFF TGTGCCAGCAGTTTAAGGGACAGGGGGTTTCATAGGGAGCTGTTTTTT
TRBJ2-1 16 TRBV21-1 NA NA CASGYPPPSSYNEQFF TGTGCCAGCGGCTACCCGCCCCCCAGCTCCTACAATGAGCAGTTCTTC
TRBJ2-2 17 TRBV29-1 NA TRBD2 CSVEVRREGSNTGELFF TGCAGCGTTGAAGTTCGACGGGAGGGCTCGAACACCGGGGAGCTGTTTTTT
TRBJ1-5 15 TRBV27 NA NA CASSLQAYSNQPQHF TGTGCCAGCAGTTTGCAGGCCTATAGCAATCAGCCCCAGCATTTT
TRBJ2-7 13 TRBV15 NA NA CATSGQNSYEQYF TGTGCCACCAGCGGTCAGAACTCCTACGAGCAGTACTTC
TRBJ2-1 14 TRBV15 NA TRBD2 CATLGLAGVNEQFF TGTGCCACTTTAGGACTAGCGGGAGTCAATGAGCAGTTCTTC
TRBJ1-3 12 TRBV10-3 NA NA CAISPSGNTIYF TGTGCCATCAGTCCCTCTGGAAACACCATATATTTT
TRBJ1-5 15 TRBV15 NA NA CATSRVGGGNQPQHF TGTGCCACCAGCAGAGTCGGGGGAGGCAATCAGCCCCAGCATTTT
TRBJ2-7 12 TRBV29-1 NA NA CSGGDSSYEQYF TGCAGCGGCGGGGACAGCTCCTACGAGCAGTACTTC
TRBJ1-2 12 TRBV9 NA NA CASGDKPYGYTF TGTGCCAGTGGGGATAAACCCTATGGCTACACCTTC